This T cell receptor beta chain was recovered during a study of T-cell reconstitution after alpha-beta-depleted transplantation in children. This clonotype has a handful of counts. Unique molecular identifiers were used to barcode this TCRbeta library. TCRdb itself ran the PCR reads through MiXCR, one entry per CDR3 protein. The data show more than 500,000 distinct CDR3 sequences, roughly 10% seen once. CDR3 length: 17 amino acids. The junction had 13 bases not matched to a gene; V was cut back by 5 bases and J by 6 bases. Germline CDR1 and CDR2: SGHTA and FQGNSA. This chain connects TRBV7-2 to TRBJ2-1; 10 bases are shared with TRBD2. Sequenced here: PBMCs, mostly from graft donor cells, sampled 180 days after TCRalphabeta/CD19-depleted stem cell transplant. The receptor was derived from a female patient between 2 and 10 years old who had a stem cell transplant for aplastic anemia, so the T cells may come from the graft donor. The CDR3 DNA sequence: TGTGCCAGCAGCGCCAGGACTAGCGGAGAGGATGGCAATGAGCAGTTCTTC. Translated, it gives CASSARTSGEDGNEQFF.